The 32 T cell receptor beta chains given below trace back to one sample, sequenced in a study of blood T cell repertoires in COVID-19. Repertoires were generated with immunoSEQ multiplex PCR, while TCRdb's copy carries only in-frame clones and drops some. The repertoire holds about 110,000 clones, approximately 90% seen once, with 1.1% in the top ten. Sequencing was performed on peripheral blood. The receptor set was obtained from a human donor in a cohort sampled during active COVID-19.

As DNA, the CDR3 is TGTGCCAGTAGTAACGGTGGCGGGGGGGCAAACACCGGGGAGCTGTTTTTT. Translated, it gives CASSNGGGGANTGELFF. The genes are TRBV19 and TRBJ2-2; 9 bases are shared with TRBD2. The CDR3 spans 17 residues. Germline assignment: CDR1 LNHDA and CDR2 SQIVND (reference sequence). V trimming: 4 bases; J trimming: 2 bases; junction bases outside the gene matches: 8.

Only one count was recorded for this clone. This rearrangement joins TRBV27 to TRBJ1-5; D is unclear. In germline, CDR1 is MNHEY, CDR2 SMNVEV (reference sequence). CDR3 length: 16 residues. Trimming stripped 3 bases from V and 0 bases from J, with 12 bases between. The CDR3 here is CASSLTRSYSNQPQHF. The CDR3 DNA follows: TGTGCCAGCAGTTTGACACGATCATATAGCAATCAGCCCCAGCATTTT.

V gene TRBV10-3 combines with J gene TRBJ2-5; tentative D call: TRBD1 (6 bases). CDR1 and CDR2 (germline): ENHRY, SYGVKD. Trimming removed 4 bases at V and 2 bases at J, with 11 bases between. The CDR3 length is 14 residues. CDR3 amino acids: CAISASTGQETQYF. The DNA of the CDR3 is TGTGCCATCAGTGCCTCGACAGGACAAGAGACCCAGTACTTC.

The CDR3 region is CSVGNRDRGPPNYGYTF. CDR3 nucleotide sequence: TGCAGCGTTGGTAACCGGGACAGGGGGCCCCCCAACTATGGCTACACCTTC. The chain recombines TRBV29-1 with TRBJ1-2; 12 nucleotides match TRBD1. The V gene's germline CDR1 is SQVTM and CDR2 ANQGSEA. J was trimmed by 2 bases and V by 4 bases; bases with no gene match: 11. The CDR3 length is 17 residues.

The CDR3 spells CASSQDISAFYNEQFF. In DNA form, the CDR3 reads TGTGCCAGCAGCCAAGATATTAGCGCCTTCTACAATGAGCAGTTCTTC. The chain carries TRBV4-2 and TRBJ2-1; perhaps TRBD2 as D (5 bases). V gave up 0 bases and J gave up 3 bases, with 12 bases separating them. Germline V CDR1 and CDR2: LGHNA, YNFKEQ. This CDR3 is built from 16 residues.

This rearrangement joins TRBV19 to TRBJ2-1; 10 bases align to TRBD1. CDR3 size: 17 residues. Per germline, CDR1 LNHDA and CDR2 SQIVND (reference sequence). Trimming removed 5 bases from V and 8 bases from J; junction bases left unmatched: 15. CDR3 amino acids: CASSGRPGTGVYYEQFF. The CDR3 DNA follows: TGTGCCAGTAGTGGACGTCCCGGGACAGGGGTTTACTATGAGCAGTTCTTC.

The chain employs TRBV2 and TRBJ2-3, with D possibly matching TRBD1 (6 bases). The germline V gene encodes CDR1 SNHLY and CDR2 FYNNEI. V lost 7 bases and J 11 bases, leaving 28 bases between the germline ends. CDR3 length equals 16 residues. CDR3 amino acids: CASKLREAGEGMRQYF. In DNA, the CDR3 is TGTGCCAGCAAGCTACGTGAGGCAGGGGAAGGTATGAGGCAGTATTTT. The entire variable domain, with the rest obtained from reference TRBV2 and TRBJ2-3, is as follows: EPEVTQTPSHQVTQMGQEVILRCVPISNHLYFYWYRQILGQKVEFLVSFYNNEISEKSEIFDDQFSVERPDGSNFTLKIRSTKLEDSAMYFCASKLREAGEGMRQYFGPGTRLTVL.

V and J are TRBV5-4 and TRBJ2-3; possibly TRBD2 for D (7 bases). Looked up from germline, CDR1 is SGHNT and CDR2 is YYREEE (reference sequence). The CDR3 runs 16 residues. V shed 4 bases and J shed 1 base, with 16 bases lying between them. CDR3 amino acids: CASSPGSGGGTDTQYF. The DNA of the CDR3 is TGTGCCAGCAGCCCAGGGTCGGGGGGCGGCACAGATACGCAGTATTTT. Full variable domain (missing parts from reference TRBV5-4 and TRBJ2-3): ETGVTQSPTHLIKTRGQQVTLRCSSQSGHNTVSWYQQALGQGPQFIFQYYREEENGRGNFPPRFSGLQFPNYSSELNVNALELDDSALYLCASSPGSGGGTDTQYFGPGTRLTVL.

The V gene is TRBV7-9, the J gene TRBJ1-2, with 9 bases matching TRBD1. Losses at the gene ends were 5 bases for V and 2 bases for J; bases not matched to a gene: 12. In germline, CDR1 is SEHNR, CDR2 FQNEAQ (reference sequence). There are 17 residues in the CDR3. The CDR3 is CASSNQFTGGVNYGYTF. The DNA of the CDR3 is TGTGCCAGCAGCAACCAATTTACAGGGGGCGTGAACTATGGCTACACCTTC.

V usage is TRBV5-3 and J usage is TRBJ1-2; D is uncertain. TRBV5-3 is known as an ORF, though its function is uncertain. The length of the CDR3 is 17 residues. The V gene lost 1 base and the J gene lost 5 bases, with 21 bases spanning the gap. The DNA for the CDR3 is TGTGCCAGAAGCTTGTGCTGTAAACCGGAGGATCTATATGGCTACACCTTC. Its protein is CARSLCCKPEDLYGYTF.

The chain joins TRBV5-4 to TRBJ2-5, with a weak D call TRBD2 (6 bases). The germline V and J ends were trimmed by 4 bases and 1 base, with 11 bases remaining between them. The CDR3 is 14 amino acids. The germline V gene has CDR1 SGHNT and CDR2 YYREEE (reference sequence). The chain's CDR3 is CASSAGRSQETQYF. In DNA, the CDR3 is TGTGCCAGCAGCGCGGGACGGAGCCAAGAGACCCAGTACTTC. Based on the CDR3 plus reference TRBV5-4 and TRBJ2-5, the full variable domain is ETGVTQSPTHLIKTRGQQVTLRCSSQSGHNTVSWYQQALGQGPQFIFQYYREEENGRGNFPPRFSGLQFPNYSSELNVNALELDDSALYLCASSAGRSQETQYFGPGTRLLVL.

This chain links TRBV9 with TRBJ2-7; 7 bases map to TRBD1. In germline, CDR1 is SGDLS, CDR2 YYNGEE. The CDR3 runs to 14 residues. The V gene end was trimmed by 4 bases and the J gene end by 2 bases; junction bases not matched to a gene: 6. CDR3 bases: TGTGCCAGCAGCAGGACAGGCGGCACCTACGAGCAGTACTTC. Translated: CASSRTGGTYEQYF.

This sequence joins TRBV18 and TRBJ1-1; D might be TRBD1 (6 bases). The CDR3 loop spans 14 amino acids. Trimming took 3 bases from V and 1 from J, leaving 9 bases between them. Germline V lookup: CDR1 KGHSH, CDR2 LQKENI. The CDR3 sequence: CASSPNRENTEAFF. The CDR3 coding sequence is TGTGCCAGCTCACCTAACAGGGAGAACACTGAAGCTTTCTTT.

This clone was counted a single time. This chain links TRBV7-2 with TRBJ2-2, with 8 bases that match TRBD2. CDR1 is SGHTA and CDR2 is FQGNSA in the germline V gene. V lost 4 bases to trimming and J lost 6 bases; unmatched junction nucleotides: 13. CDR3 length: 17 amino acids. The CDR3 DNA is TGTGCCAGCAGCTATACACCGGGGGGGCCAGCTGCCGGGGAGCTGTTTTTT. The encoded protein is CASSYTPGGPAAGELFF.

This sequence joins TRBV6-5 and TRBJ1-1, with TRBD1 matching 8 bases. V lost 8 bases, J lost 1 base, and 6 bases stayed unmatched. CDR1 is MNHEY, CDR2 SVGAGI, per germline. This CDR3 is built from 14 residues. The CDR3 region has the DNA TGTGCCAGCCAGCCCGACAGGGGGAACACTGAAGCTTTCTTT. Encoded protein: CASQPDRGNTEAFF.

The rearrangement uses TRBV7-8 and TRBJ2-1; perhaps TRBD2 as D (5 bases). This CDR3 is 11 amino acids long. V lost 6 bases, J lost 9 bases, and 9 bases lay in between. From germline, CDR1 is SGHVS and CDR2 FQNEAQ. The chain's CDR3 is CASRLEGEQFF. DNA for the CDR3: TGTGCCAGCAGGCTTGAGGGTGAGCAGTTCTTC.

The chain couples TRBV3-1 (or the pseudogene TRBV3-2) to TRBJ1-2; D possibly corresponds to TRBD1 (6 bases). V was pared by 4 bases and J by 4 bases, with 13 bases between. This CDR3 contains 14 residues. Germline assignment: CDR1 LGHDT and CDR2 YNNKEL (reference sequence). The CDR3 DNA reads TGTGCCAGCAGCCCACGACAGGCTTCCTATGGCTACACCTTC. Translation: CASSPRQASYGYTF.

This chain joins TRBV27 and TRBJ1-5; TRBD1 is a possible D gene (6 bases). Trimming cost V 6 bases and J 1 base, with 7 bases left between them. Germline V lookup: CDR1 MNHEY, CDR2 SMNVEV (reference sequence). The CDR3 is 13 amino acids. In nucleotides, the CDR3 is TGTGCCAGCAGAACAGGGAGCAATCAGCCCCAGCATTTT. Its translation: CASRTGSNQPQHF.

CDR3 sequence reads: CSVGLYNEQFF. CDR3 coding DNA: TGCAGCGTTGGTCTCTACAATGAGCAGTTCTTC. The chain recombines TRBV29-1 with TRBJ2-1, with unresolved D. There are 11 residues in the CDR3. Trimming pared 4 bases from V and 3 bases from J, leaving 4 bases between. CDR1 and CDR2 from the germline V gene are SQVTM and ANQGSEA.

The CDR3 loop reads CASRARGLAGTDTQYF. In DNA, the CDR3 is TGTGCCAGCAGAGCTCGGGGACTAGCGGGTACAGATACGCAGTATTTT. The chain joins TRBV27 to TRBJ2-3; TRBD2 agrees at 12 bases. V shed 6 bases and J 3 bases; nucleotides not matched to a gene: 7. CDR1 and CDR2 (germline): MNHEY, SMNVEV (reference sequence). The CDR3 contains 16 residues.

V gene TRBV27 combines with J gene TRBJ2-5; 11 nucleotides align to TRBD2. This CDR3 comprises 15 residues. Germline-derived CDR1 and CDR2 are MNHEY and SMNVEV (reference sequence). V lost 3 bases and J lost 4; bases outside the gene matches: 4. The CDR3 bases are TGTGCCAGCAGTTTTCTAGCGGGAGGTTCAGAGACCCAGTACTTC. Translating gives CASSFLAGGSETQYF.

The V gene is TRBV12-3 or TRBV12-4, the J gene TRBJ2-7; 7 bases are a match to TRBD1. Germline trimming cut 4 bases from V and 6 bases from J; bases unmatched to any gene: 3. This CDR3 region has 12 residues. This CDR3 reads CASSWDSREQYF. Here the CDR3 DNA reads TGTGCCAGCAGTTGGGACAGCCGCGAGCAGTACTTC.

This sequence joins TRBV5-1 and TRBJ2-2; no reliable D call. The V end was cut by 4 bases, the J end by 5 bases, with 9 bases between. The CDR3 runs to 13 residues. Germline loops: CDR1 SGHRS, CDR2 YFSETQ. As DNA, the CDR3 is TGCGCCAGCAGCCCCCCACAGACCGGGGAGCTGTTTTTT. It yields the protein CASSPPQTGELFF.

In this sample, this clone turned up once. The chain is built from TRBV6-2 or TRBV6-3 and TRBJ2-7; D may be TRBD1 (5 bases). Per the germline V gene, CDR1 is MNHEY and CDR2 is SVGEGT. Deletions cut 2 bases from V and 3 bases from J, with 11 bases between. This CDR3 comprises 14 residues. CDR3 nucleotides: TGTGCCAGCAGTTACGCCGACAGTAACTACGAGCAGTACTTC. It encodes CASSYADSNYEQYF.

The chain is built from TRBV28 and TRBJ2-7; 9 bases map to TRBD2. Trimming at V came to 2 bases and at J to 4 bases, leaving 6 bases not matched to a gene. Germline CDR1 and CDR2: MDHEN and SYDVKM. The CDR3 length is 15 residues. CDR3 amino acids: CASSLKLAGLYEQYF. The CDR3 DNA follows: TGTGCCAGCAGTTTAAAACTAGCGGGTTTGTACGAGCAGTACTTC.

The chain uses TRBV4-2 and TRBJ2-7; 7 nucleotides align to TRBD2. CDR3 size: 15 residues. Trimming cost V 0 bases and J 1 base; bases outside gene matches: 3. Looked up from germline, CDR1 is LGHNA and CDR2 is YNFKEQ. CDR3 loop: CASSQERGESYEQYF. DNA of the CDR3: TGTGCCAGCAGCCAAGAACGGGGGGAGTCCTACGAGCAGTACTTC.

The chain links TRBV19 to TRBJ2-3; 8 bases line up with TRBD2. Germline CDR1 LNHDA, CDR2 SQIVND (reference sequence). V lost 5 bases and J lost 10; bases outside the gene matches: 20. This CDR3 has 17 residues. The CDR3 loop is CASSVSGGAGGGRPQYF. CDR3 bases: TGTGCCAGTAGTGTGTCTGGAGGGGCGGGGGGAGGTCGGCCGCAGTATTTT.

The chain links TRBV6-4 to TRBJ2-2; 8 bases match TRBD2. The CDR3 is made up of 14 amino acids. J was trimmed by 2 bases and V by 5 bases; bases with no gene match: 1. Germline values: CDR1 MRHNA, CDR2 SNTAGT. The DNA for the CDR3 is TGTGCCAGCAGTACTAGCGGAAACACCGGGGAGCTGTTTTTT. Translated: CASSTSGNTGELFF.

The rearrangement uses TRBV4-3 and TRBJ1-4; a weak D match, TRBD1 (6 bases). Trimming pared 2 bases from V and 4 bases from J, leaving 17 bases between. This CDR3 spans 17 amino acids. CDR1 LGHNA and CDR2 YSLEER come from the germline V gene. As DNA, the CDR3 is TGCGCCAGCAGCCAAAGGAGGTCAGGGGCCGTTAATGAAAAACTGTTTTTT. It yields the protein CASSQRRSGAVNEKLFF.

The V gene is TRBV2, the J gene TRBJ2-2; TRBD1 agrees at 7 bases. This CDR3 region has 18 residues. V lost 5 bases and J lost 0; bases outside the gene matches: 12. Germline V gene data show CDR1 as SNHLY and CDR2 as FYNNEI. The chain's CDR3 is CASSRGQSLRANTGELFF. As DNA, the CDR3 is TGTGCCAGCAGTCGGGGACAGTCTTTGCGCGCGAACACCGGGGAGCTGTTTTTT. The full variable domain, with the rest looked up from reference TRBV2 and TRBJ2-2, is EPEVTQTPSHQVTQMGQEVILRCVPISNHLYFYWYRQILGQKVEFLVSFYNNEISEKSEIFDDQFSVERPDGSNFTLKIRSTKLEDSAMYFCASSRGQSLRANTGELFFGEGSRLTVL.

Worth noting for this clone: This specimen includes other DNA sequences encoding the same CDR3. This chain joins TRBV28 and TRBJ1-2; the D gene is possibly TRBD1 (6 bases). The CDR3 runs 12 residues. Trimming took 6 bases from V and 5 from J, leaving 10 bases between them. Germline values: CDR1 MDHEN, CDR2 SYDVKM. This CDR3 is CASSLTGYGYTF. CDR3 DNA: TGTGCCAGCAGCTTGACAGGATATGGCTACACCTTC.

This chain joins TRBV11-1 and TRBJ2-2; maybe TRBD1 (5 bases). Germline V gene data show CDR1 as SGHAT and CDR2 as FQDESV (reference sequence). This CDR3 comprises 15 residues. Trimming removed 3 bases from V and 0 bases from J, with 8 bases in between. The CDR3 here is CASSLGRTNTGELFF. DNA of the CDR3: TGTGCCAGCAGCTTGGGGCGGACGAACACCGGGGAGCTGTTTTTT.